Each of the 14 T cell receptor beta chains below was sequenced from the same sample in a study of cytomegalovirus exposure and HLA in healthy donors. PCR was performed using 60 Vbeta and 13 Jbeta primers. Profiling relied on immunoSEQ multiplex PCR, and the TCRdb table lists in-frame clones only, not all of them. Of about 150,000 clones listed, approximately 80% are singletons. Sequences were obtained from PBMCs. These TCRs come from a woman aged 40 to 50 in good health and CMV-seropositive.

In this sample, this clone turned up many times. The rearrangement joins TRBV29-1 to TRBJ1-1; D gene ambiguous. Looked up from germline, CDR1 is SQVTM and CDR2 is ANQGSEA. The CDR3 sequence is 14 residues long. Deletions cut 7 bases from V and 4 bases from J, with 19 bases between. In DNA form, the CDR3 reads TGCAGCGCCCACCACGGGATCTTCTCCACTGAAGCTTTCTTT. It encodes CSAHHGIFSTEAFF.

The chain combines TRBV27 with TRBJ1-4, with D tentatively TRBD1 (6 bases). Trimming cost V 8 bases and J 4 bases, with 17 bases left between them. CDR3 length: 15 amino acids. Germline CDR1 MNHEY, CDR2 SMNVEV (reference sequence). The CDR3 is CASASAGAGNEKLFF. In nucleotides, the CDR3 is TGTGCCAGCGCCTCCGCAGGGGCGGGTAATGAAAAACTGTTTTTT. Supplemented by reference TRBV27 and TRBJ1-4, the full variable domain reads EAQVTQNPRYLITVTGKKLTVTCSQNMNHEYMSWYRQDPGLGLRQIYYSMNVEVTDKGDVPEGYKVSRKEKRNFPLILESPSPNQTSLYFCASASAGAGNEKLFFGSGTQLSVL.

CDR3 in amino acids: CASSLSPAGGADTQYF. CDR3 DNA: TGTGCCAGCAGCTTAAGTCCCGCGGGAGGCGCAGATACGCAGTATTTT. The rearrangement links TRBV7-3 to TRBJ2-3; 8 nucleotides agree with TRBD2. Germline V gene data show CDR1 as SGHTA and CDR2 as FQGTGA. This CDR3 spans 16 amino acids. V lost 1 base, J lost 4 bases, and 7 bases stayed unmatched.

The chain uses TRBV30 and TRBJ1-5; D ambiguous. Germline V CDR1 and CDR2: GTSNPN, SVGIG (reference sequence). Trimming shortened V by 0 bases and J by 3 bases, and 6 bases separated the two germline ends. The CDR3 sequence is 13 residues long. The CDR3 region has the DNA TGTGCCTGGAGTGTACAAGACAATCAGCCCCAGCATTTT. Its translation: CAWSVQDNQPQHF.

V gene TRBV27 combines with J gene TRBJ1-1; D might be TRBD1 (6 bases). Germline V gene lookup returns CDR1 MNHEY and CDR2 SMNVEV (reference sequence). Deletions cut 4 bases from V and 5 bases from J, with 11 bases between. This CDR3 has 13 residues. CDR3 sequence: CASSWDTGTEAFF. DNA for the CDR3: TGTGCCAGCAGTTGGGACACGGGGACTGAAGCTTTCTTT.

This clone appeared a few times. V usage is TRBV5-5 and J usage is TRBJ2-1; TRBD2 is a possible D gene (6 bases). Trimming took 0 bases from V and 7 from J, leaving 20 bases between them. Germline V gene data show CDR1 as SGHKS and CDR2 as YYEKEE (reference sequence). The CDR3 has 17 amino acids. CDR3 bases: TGTGCCAGCAGCTTGGGAAGAACGGGACTCCACGGGAATGAGCAGTTCTTC. Its translation: CASSLGRTGLHGNEQFF.

This clone has more than one count but fewer than ten. This rearrangement joins TRBV28 to TRBJ1-2; tentatively, D is TRBD1 (6 bases). Germline values: CDR1 MDHEN, CDR2 SYDVKM. This CDR3 contains 15 residues. V lost 3 bases to trimming and J lost 3 bases, with 14 bases between them. The DNA of the CDR3 is TGTGCCAGCAGTTTCGTGGGGGCGCGCGACTATGGCTACACCTTC. Amino acids: CASSFVGARDYGYTF.

V is TRBV5-8 and J is TRBJ2-3, with TRBD2 as a possible D gene (6 bases). The CDR3 totals 14 residues. The V gene's germline CDR1 is SGHTS and CDR2 YDEGEE. V lost 0 bases and J 7 bases, leaving 12 bases between the germline ends. The CDR3: CASSLGAGTHTQYF. The CDR3 DNA follows: TGTGCCAGCAGCTTGGGCGCGGGGACCCATACGCAGTATTTT.

This chain connects TRBV7-2 to TRBJ2-5; 11 bases line up with TRBD1. V lost 0 bases, J lost 5 bases, and 5 bases stayed unmatched. The CDR3 covers 16 residues. CDR1 is SGHTA, CDR2 FQGNSA, per germline. The CDR3 DNA reads as TGTGCCAGCAGCTTAGCGTGGACAGGGGGCCGGGAGACCCAGTACTTC. Amino acid sequence: CASSLAWTGGRETQYF.

The gene calls are TRBV5-1 and TRBJ2-3; TRBD1 agrees at 10 bases. CDR3 length equals 16 residues. Trimming at V came to 9 bases and at J to 4 bases, leaving 14 bases not matched to a gene. Germline V gene sequence: CDR1 SGHRS, CDR2 YFSETQ. The DNA of the CDR3 is TGCGCCACCAAGGGCGCCGGGACAGGGGTCCCAGATACGCAGTATTTT. It is translated as CATKGAGTGVPDTQYF.

The chain is built from TRBV7-7 and TRBJ2-6, with D perhaps TRBD2 (6 bases). Germline values: CDR1 SSHAT, CDR2 FNYEAQ (reference sequence). The CDR3 loop spans 16 amino acids. Trimming removed 5 bases at V and 0 bases at J, with 11 bases between. In nucleotides, the CDR3 is TGTGCCAGCAGCCAGGGACTTCCCTCTGGGGCCAACGTCCTGACTTTC. Protein sequence: CASSQGLPSGANVLTF.

V gene TRBV7-5 combines with J gene TRBJ2-7; the table's TRBD2 call for D was not verified on the DNA. TRBV7-5 is recorded as a pseudogene. There are 18 residues in the CDR3. The CDR3 DNA follows: TGTGTCAGAAACTCAATAAGTGAGTGCGGGAGGGCACGCTACGAGCAGTACTTC. Residues: CVRNSISECGRARYEQYF.

The V call is TRBV7-3, the J call TRBJ2-2, with 10 bases that match TRBD1. The trim removed 5 bases at V and 3 bases at J, leaving 3 bases unmatched. Per germline, CDR1 SGHTA and CDR2 FQGTGA. The CDR3 runs to 15 residues. The CDR3 bases are TGTGCCAGCAGCCAGGGACAGGGGCACACCGGGGAGCTGTTTTTT. Encoded protein: CASSQGQGHTGELFF.

The rearrangement joins TRBV5-1 to TRBJ2-1; TRBD1 matches 10 bases. The CDR3 has 18 residues. Germline trimming cut 0 bases from V and 5 bases from J; bases unmatched to any gene: 11. Germline V CDR1 and CDR2: SGHRS, YFSETQ. The CDR3 DNA reads as TGCGCCAGCAGCTTGGAACGGGACAGGGGCCTCCTCAACAATGAGCAGTTCTTC. It specifies CASSLERDRGLLNNEQFF.